Below, 22 T cell receptor beta chains from the same sample are listed, as sequenced in a study of T cells after yellow fever vaccination. MiXCR, run by TCRdb on the 5' RACE reads, gives a single entry per CDR3 protein. The top ten clones hold over 13% of a sample with 500,000 to 650,000 distinct CDR3 sequences, roughly 13% of them seen once. The source material was PBMCs, sampled on the day of the yellow fever booster vaccination. The receptors come from a man aged 30 to 45 who received the YFV17D yellow fever vaccine.

The rearrangement uses TRBV5-1 and TRBJ1-2, with D unclear. Germline V lookup: CDR1 SGHRS, CDR2 YFSETQ. The CDR3 totals 13 residues. V was pared by 4 bases and J by 4 bases, with 11 bases between. The CDR3 loop is CASSPDGVYGYTF. The CDR3 region has the DNA TGCGCCAGCAGCCCCGACGGGGTCTATGGCTACACCTTC.

This clonotype was detected ten times or more. The genes are TRBV12-3 or TRBV12-4 and TRBJ1-5; TRBD1 is a possible D gene (5 bases). The length of the CDR3 is 14 residues. Trimming shortened V by 3 bases and J by 1 base, and 7 bases separated the two germline ends. The CDR3 sequence is CASSFGDSNQPQHF. CDR3 coding DNA: TGTGCCAGCAGTTTTGGGGACAGCAATCAGCCCCAGCATTTT.

This clonotype was seen ten or more times. V usage is TRBV11-2 and J usage is TRBJ2-7, with D possibly being TRBD1 or TRBD2 (6 bases each). The germline V gene has CDR1 SGHAT and CDR2 FQNNGV. Trimming took 0 bases from V and 3 from J, leaving 12 bases between them. CDR3 length: 15 residues. CDR3 sequence: CASSLDWAGHYEQYF. The CDR3 DNA reads as TGTGCCAGCAGCTTAGATTGGGCGGGACACTACGAGCAGTACTTC.

This chain joins TRBV2 and TRBJ2-2, with D perhaps matching TRBD2 (5 bases). The V end lost 0 bases, the J end lost 4 bases, and 9 bases lay between the germline ends. The CDR3 contains 15 residues. Germline CDR1 SNHLY, CDR2 FYNNEI. CDR3 sequence reads: CASSEAGGGTGELFF. DNA of the CDR3: TGTGCCAGCAGTGAAGCGGGCGGAGGCACCGGGGAGCTGTTTTTT.

The rearrangement joins TRBV12-3 or TRBV12-4 to TRBJ1-5; D call uncertain. The ends were cut back, 5 bases at V and 5 bases at J, with 16 bases in the middle. CDR3 length: 15 amino acids. The CDR3 spells CASSRRLSVDQPQHF. As DNA, the CDR3 is TGTGCCAGCAGTCGCAGATTGTCAGTAGATCAGCCCCAGCATTTT.

A few counts support this clonotype. The chain couples TRBV12-3 or TRBV12-4 to TRBJ1-1; a possible D gene is TRBD1 (5 bases). The CDR3 consists of 15 residues. V lost 2 bases and J lost 3, with 13 bases in between. For the CDR3, the DNA is TGTGCCAGCAGTTTAAGGGCAGGGTGGGACACTGAAGCTTTCTTT. Amino acids: CASSLRAGWDTEAFF.

J is TRBJ2-3 and V is TRBV10-3; possible D gene TRBD1, 6 bases. CDR3 length: 13 residues. Germline V lookup: CDR1 ENHRY, CDR2 SYGVKD. The germline V and J ends were trimmed by 2 bases and 10 bases, with 13 bases remaining between them. The CDR3 sequence: CAISENREVAQYF. The CDR3 coding sequence is TGTGCCATCAGTGAGAACAGGGAAGTCGCGCAGTATTTT.

This clonotype was picked up a small number of times. The chain uses TRBV5-1 and TRBJ2-1; TRBD2 might be the D (6 bases). The CDR3 is made up of 13 amino acids. Trimming removed 4 bases from V and 9 bases from J, with 14 bases in between. Germline CDR1 SGHRS, CDR2 YFSETQ. This CDR3 reads CASSSTSIPEQFF. In nucleotides, the CDR3 is TGCGCCAGCAGCAGTACTAGCATCCCTGAGCAGTTCTTC.

This clonotype was picked up one time. The chain is built from TRBV5-4 and TRBJ2-4, with TRBD1 matching 9 bases. J gave up 4 bases and V 4 bases, and 6 bases lay outside the gene matches. Per germline, CDR1 SGHNT and CDR2 YYREEE (reference sequence). This CDR3 comprises 15 residues. DNA for the CDR3: TGTGCCAGCAGCCAGGTTGGGACAGGGAAAAACATTCAGTACTTC. This translates into CASSQVGTGKNIQYF.

The J gene is TRBJ2-2, the V gene TRBV4-3, with TRBD1 matching 7 bases. Germline CDR1 reads LGHNA; CDR2 reads YSLEER. The trim removed 0 bases at V and 8 bases at J, leaving 18 bases unmatched. The CDR3 has 19 amino acids. The CDR3 reads CASSQDPFRGGESLGELFF. The CDR3 DNA sequence: TGCGCCAGCAGCCAAGACCCTTTCCGAGGGGGCGAGAGTTTGGGGGAGCTGTTTTTT.

The chain couples TRBV27 to TRBJ2-7; the match to TRBD1 covers 8 bases. CDR1 and CDR2 (germline): MNHEY, SMNVEV (reference sequence). CDR3 length equals 14 residues. The V gene end was trimmed by 3 bases and the J gene end by 2 bases; junction bases not matched to a gene: 3. DNA of the CDR3: TGTGCCAGCAGTTTGGGACAGGCGGCCTACGAGCAGTACTTC. It translates to CASSLGQAAYEQYF.

This sequence joins TRBV25-1 and TRBJ2-7, with a possible D match to TRBD2 (6 bases). This CDR3 contains 12 residues. V was trimmed by 5 bases and J by 9 bases, leaving 14 bases between them. In germline, CDR1 is MGHDK, CDR2 SYGVNS. CDR3 sequence: CASSRAGGGQYF. CDR3 coding DNA: TGTGCCAGCAGTCGAGCGGGTGGCGGGCAGTACTTC.

There are a few counts of this clonotype. The chain employs TRBV28 and TRBJ2-1; 11 nucleotides align to TRBD2. CDR3 length: 17 amino acids. V was pared by 6 bases and J by 1 base, with 8 bases of the junction left unmatched. Germline CDR1 is MDHEN and CDR2 is SYDVKM. DNA for the CDR3: TGTGCCAGCAGGGAACTAGCGGGAGATTCATCCTACAATGAGCAGTTCTTC. Protein product: CASRELAGDSSYNEQFF. Combining the CDR3 with reference TRBV28 and TRBJ2-1 gives the whole variable domain DVKVTQSSRYLVKRTGEKVFLECVQDMDHENMFWYRQDPGLGLRLIYFSYDVKMKEKGDIPEGYSVSREKKERFSLILESASTNQTSMYLCASRELAGDSSYNEQFFGPGTRLTVL.

This clonotype was counted between two and nine times. This sequence joins TRBV7-2 and TRBJ2-1; 11 bases align to TRBD2. This CDR3 spans 15 amino acids. V dropped 6 bases and J dropped 5; count of bases not matched to a gene: 6. Germline V gene lookup returns CDR1 SGHTA and CDR2 FQGNSA. The CDR3 DNA reads as TGTGCCAGCAGAACGGGACTAGCGGCAAACAATGAGCAGTTCTTC. Translation: CASRTGLAANNEQFF.

The J gene is TRBJ2-3, the V gene TRBV29-1; no reliable D call. Germline CDR1 SQVTM, CDR2 ANQGSEA. CDR3 size: 12 residues. V was clipped by 5 bases and J by 3 bases, with 9 bases between them. The CDR3 region is CSVTDPTDTQYF. CDR3 DNA sequence: TGCAGCGTTACCGACCCAACAGATACGCAGTATTTT.

The chain joins TRBV20-1 to TRBJ2-3; 10 positions match TRBD2. CDR1 and CDR2 from the germline V gene are DFQATT and SNEGSKA (reference sequence). The V gene end was trimmed by 3 bases and the J gene end by 3 bases; junction bases not matched to a gene: 9. The CDR3 has 16 amino acids. CDR3 amino acids: CSARGLAGALTDTQYF. As DNA, the CDR3 is TGCAGTGCTAGGGGGCTAGCGGGAGCTTTGACAGATACGCAGTATTTT.

This chain links TRBV7-8 with TRBJ2-1; TRBD1 matches at 7 bases. The CDR3 has 16 residues. Per germline, CDR1 SGHVS and CDR2 FQNEAQ. Losses at the gene ends were 1 base for V and 3 bases for J; bases not matched to a gene: 6. The CDR3 DNA reads TGTGCCAGCAGCTTAGGAGAGACAGGGTACTACAATGAGCAGTTCTTC. This sequence encodes CASSLGETGYYNEQFF.

This chain uses TRBV20-1 with TRBJ2-3; D is possibly TRBD2 (5 bases). The ends were cut back, 3 bases at V and 11 bases at J, with 18 bases in the middle. Germline CDR1 is DFQATT and CDR2 is SNEGSKA (reference sequence). The length of the CDR3 is 13 residues. The CDR3 sequence is CSASRPTPEGQYF. The CDR3 DNA sequence: TGCAGTGCTAGCCGACCCACCCCCGAGGGGCAGTATTTT.

This clonotype turned up a few times. This chain connects TRBV20-1 to TRBJ2-2; 9 bases fit TRBD1. V trimming: 5 bases; J trimming: 3 bases; junction bases outside the gene matches: 7. The CDR3 has 15 residues. The germline CDR1 and CDR2 sequences are DFQATT and SNEGSKA (reference sequence). The CDR3 nucleotides read TGCAGTGCTGACACCGGGACAGGGTACACCGGGGAGCTGTTTTTT. This sequence encodes CSADTGTGYTGELFF.

This clonotype appeared a few times. The genes are TRBV20-1 and TRBJ2-3; TRBD2 matches 10 bases. J lost 2 bases, V lost 6 bases, and 5 bases had no gene match. The germline V gene encodes CDR1 DFQATT and CDR2 SNEGSKA (reference sequence). The CDR3 extends over 14 amino acids. CDR3 bases: TGCAGTGCAAAGACTAGCGGGTTCACAGATACGCAGTATTTT. Translated: CSAKTSGFTDTQYF.

This clonotype was detected many times. The chain uses TRBV27 and TRBJ1-6, with a weak D call TRBD1 (5 bases). This CDR3 has 14 residues. Germline lookup yields CDR1 MNHEY and CDR2 SMNVEV (reference sequence). V lost 5 bases, J lost 5 bases, and 10 bases lay in between. The CDR3 sequence is CASSMRGDNSPLHF. CDR3 in DNA: TGTGCCAGCAGTATGCGGGGGGATAATTCACCCCTCCACTTT.

The chain recombines TRBV2 with TRBJ1-6; 8 positions match TRBD1. From germline, CDR1 is SNHLY and CDR2 FYNNEI. Trimming at V came to 6 bases and at J to 7 bases, leaving 8 bases not matched to a gene. CDR3 length: 15 amino acids. CDR3 loop: CASRAGTGGNSPLHF. The CDR3 DNA sequence: TGTGCCAGCAGAGCCGGGACAGGCGGGAATTCACCCCTCCACTTT.